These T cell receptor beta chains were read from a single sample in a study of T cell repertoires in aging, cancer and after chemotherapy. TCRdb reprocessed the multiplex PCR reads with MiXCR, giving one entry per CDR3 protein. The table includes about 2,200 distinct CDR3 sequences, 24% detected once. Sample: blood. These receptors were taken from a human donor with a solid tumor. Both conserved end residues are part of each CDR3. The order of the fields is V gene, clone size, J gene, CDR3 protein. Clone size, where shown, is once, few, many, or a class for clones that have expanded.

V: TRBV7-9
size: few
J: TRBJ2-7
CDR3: CASSFPRQASRPPPYEQYF

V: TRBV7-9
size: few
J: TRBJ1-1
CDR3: CASSLLTGGRGTEAFF

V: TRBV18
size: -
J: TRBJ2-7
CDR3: CASSPPRGGRFQQYF

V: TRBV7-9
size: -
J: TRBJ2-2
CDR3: CASSFPGGGHTGELFF

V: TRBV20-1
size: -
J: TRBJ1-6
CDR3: CSAPNPTGGSPLHF

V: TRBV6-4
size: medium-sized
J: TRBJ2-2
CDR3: CASSDSSGGATGELFF

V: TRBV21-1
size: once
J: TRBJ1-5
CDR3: CASSTQGGGKEGNQPQHF

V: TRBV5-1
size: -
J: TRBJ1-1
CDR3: CASSLEANTEAFF

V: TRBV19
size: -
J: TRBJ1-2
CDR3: CASSAGTGSGYTF

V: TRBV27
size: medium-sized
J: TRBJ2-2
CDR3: CASSFRRTGELFF

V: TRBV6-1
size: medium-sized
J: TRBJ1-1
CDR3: CASVDRGNTEAFF

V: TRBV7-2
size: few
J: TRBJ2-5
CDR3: CASSLSMVEETQYF

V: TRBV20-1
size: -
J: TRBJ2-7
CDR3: CSARGGVQGWDEQYF

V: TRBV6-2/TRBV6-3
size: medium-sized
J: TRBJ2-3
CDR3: CASSSPRKEGTDTQYF

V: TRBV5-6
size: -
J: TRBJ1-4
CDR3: CASSFGQGARGNEKLFF

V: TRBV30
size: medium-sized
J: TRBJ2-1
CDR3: CASRRTNEQFF

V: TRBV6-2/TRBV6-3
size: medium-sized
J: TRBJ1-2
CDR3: CASSLPRQGEGYTF

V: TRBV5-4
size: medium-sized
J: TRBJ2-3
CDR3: CASGLTGTSGGSGDTQYF

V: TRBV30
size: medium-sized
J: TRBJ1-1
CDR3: CAWSQSAGVTEAFF

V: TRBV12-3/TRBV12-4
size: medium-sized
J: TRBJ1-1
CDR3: CASSLDRDTEAFF

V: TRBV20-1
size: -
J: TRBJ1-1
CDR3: CSAGTGGVTEAFF

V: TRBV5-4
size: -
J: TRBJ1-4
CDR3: CASSLARSPNEKLFF

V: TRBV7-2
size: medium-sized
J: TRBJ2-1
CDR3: CASSPGGLAMYNEQFF

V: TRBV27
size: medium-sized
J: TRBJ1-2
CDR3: CASSSPRQGLVGGYTF

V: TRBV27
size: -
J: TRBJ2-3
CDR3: CATSEGLGDTQYF